The rows below give T cell receptor beta chains drawn from one sample of a study of blood T cell repertoires in COVID-19. Only in-frame clones appear in the TCRdb table, and some are missing; sequencing was by immunoSEQ multiplex PCR. Altogether more than 200,000 clones are present, 80% being singletons, with the ten largest covering less than 8%. Sequencing used PBMCs or T cells enriched from blood (not recorded which). Source of these receptors: a woman in her forties with acute COVID-19. Each CDR3 is given with its conserved first and last residue. A D gene is named only where the DNA matches it firmly. Expanded clones get a size class; other rows say once, few or many, or leave the size out.

size	J	V	D	CDR3	DNA
once	TRBJ2-4	TRBV25-1	.	CASSEFGQGNDIQYF	TGTGCCAGCAGTGAATTTGGGCAGGGAAATGACATTCAGTACTTC
.	TRBJ1-2	TRBV3-1/TRBV3-2	.	CASSQESHNYGYTF	TGTGCCAGCAGCCAAGAAAGCCATAACTATGGCTACACCTTC
.	TRBJ1-2	TRBV9	.	CASSVVGGYGYTF	TGTGCCAGCAGCGTAGTCGGGGGCTATGGCTACACCTTC
.	TRBJ2-5	TRBV28	TRBD1	CASSFDGTGVRETQYF	TGTGCCAGCAGCTTTGACGGGACAGGGGTTAGAGAGACCCAGTACTTC
.	TRBJ2-7	TRBV5-6	TRBD1	CASKRQGIYEQYF	TGTGCCAGCAAACGACAGGGGATCTACGAGCAGTACTTC
.	TRBJ1-4	TRBV18	TRBD1	CASSPSVPGQGTNEKLFF	TGTGCCAGCTCACCAAGCGTGCCTGGACAGGGAACTAATGAAAAACTGTTTTTT
.	TRBJ2-5	TRBV12-5	.	CASALTGPGQETQYF	TGTGCTAGTGCTTTGACAGGTCCGGGCCAAGAGACCCAGTACTTC
once	TRBJ2-5	TRBV28	.	CASTSSDTAETQYF	TGTGCCAGCACCTCTTCGGACACTGCAGAGACCCAGTACTTC
.	TRBJ1-4	TRBV7-9	.	CASSLETRVEKLFF	TGTGCCAGCAGCTTAGAGACCAGGGTTGAAAAACTGTTTTTT
.	TRBJ2-2	TRBV5-1	.	CASSLAGGTGELFF	TGCGCCAGCAGCTTGGCCGGCGGCACCGGGGAGCTGTTTTTT
.	TRBJ1-2	TRBV30	.	CAWSVQANYGYTF	TGTGCCTGGAGTGTACAAGCTAACTATGGCTACACCTTC
.	TRBJ1-2	TRBV28	TRBD1	CASSLGTVPYGYTF	TGTGCCAGCAGTTTAGGGACAGTACCCTATGGCTACACCTTC
.	TRBJ2-1	TRBV27	TRBD2	CASGLTGGRYNEQFF	TGTGCCAGCGGATTAACGGGGGGGCGGTACAATGAGCAGTTCTTC
.	TRBJ2-7	TRBV28	.	CASSFPRAELGYEQYF	TGTGCCAGCAGTTTTCCGAGGGCTGAATTGGGCTACGAGCAGTACTTC
.	TRBJ2-2	TRBV7-2	TRBD2	CASSFSTGRVSGELFF	TGTGCCAGCAGCTTCTCCACCGGGAGGGTCTCCGGGGAGCTGTTTTTT
.	TRBJ1-5	TRBV28	.	CASSPITGSNQPQHF	TGTGCCAGCAGTCCTATAACAGGGAGCAATCAGCCCCAGCATTTT
.	TRBJ2-3	TRBV9	TRBD2	CASTGGGEDTQYF	TGTGCCAGCACTGGCGGGGGGGAGGATACGCAGTATTTT
.	TRBJ2-1	TRBV6-2/TRBV6-3	.	CASSYSTGGNEQFF	TGTGCCAGCAGTTACTCGACAGGAGGAAATGAGCAGTTCTTC
few	TRBJ1-6	TRBV7-8	TRBD1	CASSSRDSYNSPLHF	TGTGCCAGCAGCTCCCGGGACAGCTATAATTCACCCCTCCACTTT
.	TRBJ1-2	TRBV9	.	CASSVGWSVEAGKSYGYTF	TGTGCCAGCAGCGTAGGATGGTCGGTCGAGGCAGGGAAAAGTTATGGCTACACCTTC
.	TRBJ2-1	TRBV27	TRBD2	CASSLLAEDNEQFF	TGTGCCAGCAGTTTACTAGCGGAGGACAATGAGCAGTTCTTC
.	TRBJ2-2	TRBV5-1	.	CASSGQSGTGELFF	TGCGCCAGCAGTGGACAGAGTGGCACCGGGGAGCTGTTTTTT
.	TRBJ2-7	TRBV25-1	TRBD1	CASSATGQGLYEQYF	TGTGCCAGCAGTGCGACGGGACAGGGTCTCTACGAGCAGTACTTC
few	TRBJ2-3	TRBV24-1	.	CATSERINTDTQYF	TGTGCCACCAGTGAGCGGATTAACACAGATACGCAGTATTTT
once	TRBJ2-7	TRBV5-4	TRBD1	CASSLTGLDEQYF	TGTGCCAGCAGCCTGACAGGGCTAGACGAGCAGTACTTC
.	TRBJ1-1	TRBV7-8	.	CASSLVGGNTEAFF	TGTGCCAGCAGCTTAGTCGGGGGAAACACTGAAGCTTTCTTT
.	TRBJ2-7	TRBV10-1	TRBD1	CASGPDRVGEQYF	TGCGCCAGCGGACCAGACAGGGTAGGAGAGCAGTACTTC
once	TRBJ1-1	TRBV12-3/TRBV12-4	.	CASSLWLNTEAFF	TGTGCCAGCAGCCTTTGGCTGAACACTGAAGCTTTCTTT
.	TRBJ2-3	TRBV20-1	.	CSASWQEGFPGLDTQYF	TGCAGTGCTAGTTGGCAGGAGGGTTTCCCGGGGTTGGATACGCAGTATTTT
many	TRBJ2-7	TRBV28	.	CASSSPLGKYF	TGTGCCAGCAGTTCCCCACTGGGCAAGTACTTC
.	TRBJ2-3	TRBV27	.	CASSHTDTQYF	TGTGCCAGCAGCCACACAGATACGCAGTATTTT
.	TRBJ1-5	TRBV6-5	TRBD1	CASRPRGPSNQPQHF	TGTGCCAGCAGACCCAGGGGGCCCAGCAATCAGCCCCAGCATTTT
.	TRBJ1-1	TRBV12-3/TRBV12-4	.	CASSYGQITEAFF	TGTGCCAGCAGCTATGGACAGATCACTGAAGCTTTCTTT
few	TRBJ2-5	TRBV5-1	TRBD1	CASSRTGGLQETQYF	TGCGCCAGCAGCCGGACAGGGGGTCTTCAAGAGACCCAGTACTTC
.	TRBJ2-7	TRBV10-1	TRBD1	CASSSYPGQGVAYEQYF	TGCGCCAGCAGTTCTTACCCCGGACAGGGAGTTGCTTACGAGCAGTACTTC
.	TRBJ2-7	TRBV7-8	.	CASSLVGQGGYEQYF	TGTGCCAGCAGCTTAGTCGGGCAGGGTGGCTACGAGCAGTACTTC
once	TRBJ2-7	TRBV19	.	CASSMALTYEQYF	TGTGCCAGTAGTATGGCCTTAACCTACGAGCAGTACTTC
.	TRBJ1-2	TRBV3-1/TRBV3-2	TRBD1	CASSQTTGKAGYTF	TGTGCCAGCAGCCAAACGACAGGGAAGGCTGGCTACACCTTC
once	TRBJ1-5	TRBV9	TRBD1	CASSAGTGLSQPQHF	TGTGCCAGCAGCGCCGGGACAGGGCTTAGTCAGCCCCAGCATTTT
once	TRBJ1-2	TRBV6-1	.	CASSVFRDKVGGGYTF	TGTGCCAGCAGTGTTTTCCGGGACAAGGTTGGCGGAGGCTACACCTTC
.	TRBJ1-4	TRBV29-1	TRBD1	CSVADRVGGEKLFF	TGCAGCGTAGCAGACAGGGTTGGGGGGGAAAAACTGTTTTTT
.	TRBJ2-1	TRBV5-1	TRBD2	CASSLGSSGGPYNEQFF	TGCGCCAGCAGCTTGGGGTCTAGCGGGGGACCTTACAATGAGCAGTTCTTC
.	TRBJ1-2	TRBV30	TRBD1	CAWSAYRGTGYTF	TGTGCCTGGAGTGCCTACAGGGGAACTGGCTACACCTTC
.	TRBJ2-3	TRBV19	TRBD2	CASRRLAGSTDTQYF	TGTGCCAGTAGGAGACTAGCGGGAAGCACAGATACGCAGTATTTT
.	TRBJ2-1	TRBV6-2/TRBV6-3	.	CASSPSPTSNQFF	TGTGCCAGCAGTCCATCACCGACAAGCAACCAGTTCTTC
.	TRBJ1-5	TRBV2	.	CASSGGGWGGNQPQHF	TGTGCCAGCAGTGGGGGCGGTTGGGGTGGCAATCAGCCCCAGCATTTT
.	TRBJ2-7	TRBV7-6	TRBD1	CASSPRTGNYEQYF	TGTGCCAGCTCCCCTAGGACAGGGAACTACGAGCAGTACTTC
.	TRBJ2-3	TRBV5-1	TRBD2	CASSLGLAVEADTQYF	TGCGCCAGCAGCTTGGGACTAGCGGTTGAAGCAGATACGCAGTATTTT